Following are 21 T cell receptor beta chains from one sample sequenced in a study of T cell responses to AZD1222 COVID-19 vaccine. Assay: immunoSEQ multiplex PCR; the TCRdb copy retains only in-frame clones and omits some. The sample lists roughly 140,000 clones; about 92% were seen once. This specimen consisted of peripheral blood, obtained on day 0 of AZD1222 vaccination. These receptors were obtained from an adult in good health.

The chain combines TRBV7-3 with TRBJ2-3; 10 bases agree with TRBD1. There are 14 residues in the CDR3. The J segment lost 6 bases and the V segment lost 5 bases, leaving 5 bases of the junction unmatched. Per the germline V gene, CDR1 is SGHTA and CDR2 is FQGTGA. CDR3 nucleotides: TGTGCCAGCAGCCTCCGGGACAGGGGTGATACGCAGTATTTT. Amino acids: CASSLRDRGDTQYF.

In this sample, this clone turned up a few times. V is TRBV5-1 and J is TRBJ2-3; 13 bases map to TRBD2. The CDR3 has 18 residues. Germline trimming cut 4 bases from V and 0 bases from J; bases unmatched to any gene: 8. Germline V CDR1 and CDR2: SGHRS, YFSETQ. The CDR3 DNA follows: TGCGCCAGCAGCCCGCGACTAGCGGGGGGCCCTAGCACAGATACGCAGTATTTT. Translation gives CASSPRLAGGPSTDTQYF.

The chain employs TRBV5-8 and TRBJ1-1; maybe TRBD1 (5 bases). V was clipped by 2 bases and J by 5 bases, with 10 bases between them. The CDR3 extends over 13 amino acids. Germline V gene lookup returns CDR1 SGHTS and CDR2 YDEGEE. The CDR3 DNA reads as TGTGCCAGCAGCTTCGGGGGGACTACTGAAGCTTTCTTT. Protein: CASSFGGTTEAFF.

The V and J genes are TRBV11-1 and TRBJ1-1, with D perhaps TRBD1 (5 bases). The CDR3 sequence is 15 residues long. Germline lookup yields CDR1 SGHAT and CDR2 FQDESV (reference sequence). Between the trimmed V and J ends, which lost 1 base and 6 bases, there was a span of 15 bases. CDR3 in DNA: TGTGCCAGCAGCTTAGGGCAGGGATTCGGCCCTGAAGCTTTCTTT. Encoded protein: CASSLGQGFGPEAFF.

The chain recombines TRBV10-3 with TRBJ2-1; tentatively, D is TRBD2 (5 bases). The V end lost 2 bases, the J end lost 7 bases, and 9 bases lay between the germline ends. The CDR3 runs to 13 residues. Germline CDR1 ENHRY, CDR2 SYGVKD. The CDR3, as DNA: TGTGCCATCAGTGAGGGCGGGCGGAATGAGCAGTTCTTC. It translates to CAISEGGRNEQFF.

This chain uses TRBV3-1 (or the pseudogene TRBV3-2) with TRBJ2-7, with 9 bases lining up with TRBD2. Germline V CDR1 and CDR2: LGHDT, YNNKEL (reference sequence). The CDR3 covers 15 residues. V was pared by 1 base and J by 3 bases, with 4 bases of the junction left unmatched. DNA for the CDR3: TGTGCCAGCAGCCAAGTAGCGGGAGTATTCTACGAGCAGTACTTC. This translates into CASSQVAGVFYEQYF.

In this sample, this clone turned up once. The CDR3 region has the DNA TGCGCCAGCAGCCCACAGGGTACTGGGGCCAACGTCCTGACTTTC. Translated: CASSPQGTGANVLTF. The chain combines TRBV5-1 with TRBJ2-6; maybe TRBD1 (6 bases). CDR3 length: 15 amino acids. In germline, CDR1 is SGHRS, CDR2 YFSETQ. V was trimmed by 4 bases and J by 2 bases, leaving 10 bases between them. Full variable domain (rest looked up from reference TRBV5-1 and TRBJ2-6): KAGVTQTPRYLIKTRGQQVTLSCSPISGHRSVSWYQQTPGQGLQFLFEYFSETQRNKGNFPGRFSGRQFSNSRSEMNVSTLELGDSALYLCASSPQGTGANVLTFGAGSRLTVL.

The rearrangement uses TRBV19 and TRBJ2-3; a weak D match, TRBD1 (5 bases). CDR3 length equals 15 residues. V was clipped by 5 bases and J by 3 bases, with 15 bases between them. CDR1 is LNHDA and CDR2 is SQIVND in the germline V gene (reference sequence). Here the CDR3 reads CASSVNRHRTDTQYF. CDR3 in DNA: TGTGCCAGTAGTGTAAACAGGCACCGGACAGATACGCAGTATTTT.

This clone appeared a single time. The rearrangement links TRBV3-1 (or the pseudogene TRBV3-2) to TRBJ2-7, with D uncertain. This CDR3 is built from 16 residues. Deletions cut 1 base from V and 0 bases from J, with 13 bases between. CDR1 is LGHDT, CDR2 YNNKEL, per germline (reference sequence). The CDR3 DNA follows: TGTGCCAGCAGCCAAGCCTCCAGTAGCTACTCCTACGAGCAGTACTTC. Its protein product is CASSQASSSYSYEQYF.

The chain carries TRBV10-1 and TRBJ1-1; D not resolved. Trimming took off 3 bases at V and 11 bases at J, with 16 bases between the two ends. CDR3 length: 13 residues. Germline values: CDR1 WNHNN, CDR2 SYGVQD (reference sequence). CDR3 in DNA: TGCGCCAGCAGTGATCGTTCCATTGGTCAGGCTTTCTTT. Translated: CASSDRSIGQAFF.

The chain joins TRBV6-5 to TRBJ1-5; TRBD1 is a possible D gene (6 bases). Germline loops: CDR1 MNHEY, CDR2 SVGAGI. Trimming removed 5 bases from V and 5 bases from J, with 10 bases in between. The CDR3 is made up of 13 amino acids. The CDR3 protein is CASSRDTYQPQHF. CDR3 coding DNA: TGTGCCAGCAGTAGGGACACGTATCAGCCCCAGCATTTT.

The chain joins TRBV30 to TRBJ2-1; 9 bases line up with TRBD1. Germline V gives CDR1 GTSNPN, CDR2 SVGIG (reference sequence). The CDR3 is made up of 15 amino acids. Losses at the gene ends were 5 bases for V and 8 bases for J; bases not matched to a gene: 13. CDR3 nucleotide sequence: TGTGCCTGGCGTAACTACAGGGGGCTAAGTCATGAGCAGTTCTTC. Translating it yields CAWRNYRGLSHEQFF.

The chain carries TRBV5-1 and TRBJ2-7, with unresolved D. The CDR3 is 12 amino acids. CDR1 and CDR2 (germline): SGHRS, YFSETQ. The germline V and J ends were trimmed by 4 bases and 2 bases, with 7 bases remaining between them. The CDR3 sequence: CASSPDTYEQYF. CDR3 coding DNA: TGCGCCAGCAGCCCGGATACCTACGAGCAGTACTTC.

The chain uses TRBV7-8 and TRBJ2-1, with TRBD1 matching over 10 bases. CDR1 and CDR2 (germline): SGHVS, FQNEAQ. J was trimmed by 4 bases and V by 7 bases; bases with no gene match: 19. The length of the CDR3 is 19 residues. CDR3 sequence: CASTQRRDRGSMPYNEQFF. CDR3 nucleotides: TGTGCCAGCACCCAAAGGCGGGACAGGGGTAGTATGCCATACAATGAGCAGTTCTTC.

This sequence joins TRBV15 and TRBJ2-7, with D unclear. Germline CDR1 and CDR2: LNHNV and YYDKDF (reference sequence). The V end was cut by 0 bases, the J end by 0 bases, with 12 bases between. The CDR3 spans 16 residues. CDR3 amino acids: CATSRDVRVLSYEQYF. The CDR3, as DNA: TGTGCCACCAGCAGAGATGTTCGAGTCCTCTCCTACGAGCAGTACTTC.

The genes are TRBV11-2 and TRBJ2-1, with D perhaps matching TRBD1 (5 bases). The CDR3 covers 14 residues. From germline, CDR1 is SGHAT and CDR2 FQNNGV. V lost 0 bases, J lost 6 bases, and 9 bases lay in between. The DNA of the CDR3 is TGTGCCAGCAGCTTAGATCTGCAGGGCAATGAGCAGTTCTTC. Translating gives CASSLDLQGNEQFF.

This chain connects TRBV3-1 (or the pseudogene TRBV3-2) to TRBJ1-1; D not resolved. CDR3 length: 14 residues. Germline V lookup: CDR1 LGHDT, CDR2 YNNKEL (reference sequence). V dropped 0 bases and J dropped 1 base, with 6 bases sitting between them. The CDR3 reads CASSQEAGNTEAFF. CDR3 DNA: TGTGCCAGCAGCCAAGAGGCAGGGAACACTGAAGCTTTCTTT.

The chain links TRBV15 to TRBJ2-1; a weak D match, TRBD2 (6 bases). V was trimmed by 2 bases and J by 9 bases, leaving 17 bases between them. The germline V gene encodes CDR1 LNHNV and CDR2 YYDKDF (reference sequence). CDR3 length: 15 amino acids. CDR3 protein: CATSRLLALEVEQFF. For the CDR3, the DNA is TGTGCCACCAGCAGACTACTAGCTTTGGAGGTTGAGCAGTTCTTC.

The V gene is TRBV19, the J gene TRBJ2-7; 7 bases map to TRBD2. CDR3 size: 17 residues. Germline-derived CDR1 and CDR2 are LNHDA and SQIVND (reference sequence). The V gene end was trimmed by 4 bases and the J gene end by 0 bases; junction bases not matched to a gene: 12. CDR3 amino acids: CASSSTGGGSVSYEQYF. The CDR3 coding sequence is TGTGCCAGTAGTAGCACAGGCGGCGGGAGTGTCTCCTACGAGCAGTACTTC.

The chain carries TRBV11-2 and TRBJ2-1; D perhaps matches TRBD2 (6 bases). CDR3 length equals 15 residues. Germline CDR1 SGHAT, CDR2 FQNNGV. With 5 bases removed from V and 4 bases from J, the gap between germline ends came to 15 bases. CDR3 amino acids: CASSPGDFLYNEQFF. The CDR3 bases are TGTGCCAGCAGCCCCGGGGACTTTTTATACAATGAGCAGTTCTTC. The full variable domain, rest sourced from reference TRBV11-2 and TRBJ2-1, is EAGVAQSPRYKIIEKRQSVAFWCNPISGHATLYWYQQILGQGPKLLIQFQNNGVVDDSQLPKDRFSAERLKGVDSTLKIQPAKLEDSAVYLCASSPGDFLYNEQFFGPGTRLTVL.

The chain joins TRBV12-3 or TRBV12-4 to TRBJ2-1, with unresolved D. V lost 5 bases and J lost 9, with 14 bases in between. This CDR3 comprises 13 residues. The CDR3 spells CASSPPGLGEQFF. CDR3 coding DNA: TGTGCCAGCAGTCCCCCCGGGCTGGGTGAGCAGTTCTTC.